This T cell receptor beta chain comes out of a study of T cell responses to AZD1222 COVID-19 vaccine. On the study more broadly: Recipients boosted at about 4 weeks or about 12 weeks are pooled.

Clones were sequenced by immunoSEQ multiplex PCR, and TCRdb holds only the in-frame ones, with some missing. The sample lists 120,000 or so clones, around 87% seen once, with 1.5% in the top ten. The germline gives CDR1 SNHLY, CDR2 FYNNEI. The CDR3 loop spans 15 amino acids. Trimming cost V 6 bases and J 3 bases; bases outside gene matches: 8. The rearrangement uses TRBV2 and TRBJ2-3, with 8 positions matching TRBD2. The sequencing here drew on peripheral blood, taken on day 0 of AZD1222 vaccination. The receptor was derived from an adult in good health. The CDR3 nucleotides are TGTGCCAGCAGGGCGACGGGGGGGGCTACAGATACGCAGTATTTT. This codes for CASRATGGATDTQYF. Using reference TRBV2 and TRBJ2-3 for the parts outside the CDR3, the full variable domain is EPEVTQTPSHQVTQMGQEVILRCVPISNHLYFYWYRQILGQKVEFLVSFYNNEISEKSEIFDDQFSVERPDGSNFTLKIRSTKLEDSAMYFCASRATGGATDTQYFGPGTRLTVL.